What follows are 21 T cell receptor beta chains derived from one specimen sequenced in a study of Ad26.COV2.S vaccination and SARS-CoV-2 variants. Treatment noted: around 19 received Ad26.COV2.S at low or high dose, single or two shots; about five received placebo; per-sample allocation not given. Vaccine and placebo recipients were sampled on day 63 after the first injection. Profiled with immunoSEQ multiplex PCR; TCRdb holds only in-frame clones, not every one. The sample consists of 350,000 to 400,000 clones, approximately 91% of them appearing once. The sample here was peripheral blood, taken in a trial of Ad26.COV2.S vaccine versus placebo. The source of these receptors is a person aged 18 to 59 who received the Ad26.COV2.S COVID-19 vaccine or a placebo.

This clone was observed a single time. The V gene is TRBV5-6, the J gene TRBJ2-3, with D possibly being TRBD2 (5 bases). Germline lookup yields CDR1 SGHDT and CDR2 YYEEEE. This CDR3 has 15 residues. V lost 4 bases, J lost 1 base, and 13 bases lay in between. CDR3 sequence (DNA): TGTGCCAGCAGCCGGAGGACGCATCGCACAGATACGCAGTATTTT. This translates into CASSRRTHRTDTQYF.

V and J are TRBV6-5 and TRBJ2-7; 9 nucleotides line up with TRBD1. Losses at the gene ends were 7 bases for V and 0 bases for J; bases not matched to a gene: 1. Germline V CDR1 and CDR2: MNHEY, SVGAGI. The CDR3 is 13 amino acids. The CDR3 nucleotides read TGTGCCAGCATGGGACAGGGCTCCTACGAGCAGTACTTC. This translates into CASMGQGSYEQYF.

The V gene is TRBV5-1, the J gene TRBJ2-3; 9 bases align to TRBD2. Losses at the gene ends were 0 bases for V and 2 bases for J; bases not matched to a gene: 4. Germline lookup yields CDR1 SGHRS and CDR2 YFSETQ. The CDR3 totals 16 residues. CDR3 nucleotides: TGCGCCAGCAGCTTGGGGACTAGCGTGGACACAGATACGCAGTATTTT. It specifies CASSLGTSVDTDTQYF.

The chain joins TRBV2 to TRBJ2-2; TRBD2 is a possible D gene (6 bases). There are 14 residues in the CDR3. The germline gives CDR1 SNHLY, CDR2 FYNNEI. V gave up 6 bases and J gave up 6 bases, with 14 bases separating them. CDR3 in DNA: TGTGCCAGCAGATCGCGGGGATCCCCCGGGGAGCTGTTTTTT. Amino acids: CASRSRGSPGELFF.

A few counts support this clone. The chain recombines TRBV5-4 with TRBJ2-7, with 11 bases lining up with TRBD2. Germline trimming cut 0 bases from V and 6 bases from J; bases unmatched to any gene: 5. Germline CDR1 SGHNT, CDR2 YYREEE (reference sequence). CDR3 length: 15 amino acids. The CDR3 coding sequence is TGTGCCAGCAGCTTGGATGCTAGCGGGAGGAGCGAGCAGTACTTC. Protein: CASSLDASGRSEQYF.

This clone was seen only once. The V gene is TRBV5-5, the J gene TRBJ1-2, with 7 bases matching TRBD1. CDR3 length: 15 residues. Per germline, CDR1 SGHKS and CDR2 YYEKEE (reference sequence). V was clipped by 5 bases and J by 2 bases; unmatched bases: 9. CDR3 in amino acids: CASRMTGSGNYGYTF. CDR3 in DNA: TGTGCCAGCAGAATGACAGGGTCAGGAAACTATGGCTACACCTTC.

The V call is TRBV5-1, the J call TRBJ1-1; a weak D match, TRBD1 (5 bases). CDR3 length: 15 amino acids. CDR1 is SGHRS and CDR2 is YFSETQ in the germline V gene. Trimming took 1 base from V and 0 from J, leaving 10 bases between them. CDR3 region: CASSLWRGVNTEAFF. DNA for the CDR3: TGCGCCAGCAGCTTGTGGAGAGGGGTGAACACTGAAGCTTTCTTT.

This clone occurred a few times. V usage is TRBV6-2 or TRBV6-3 and J usage is TRBJ2-3; 9 bases are shared with TRBD2. Germline CDR1 is MNHEY and CDR2 is SVGEGT. Losses at the gene ends were 2 bases for V and 6 bases for J; bases not matched to a gene: 9. The CDR3 contains 16 residues. CDR3 protein: CASSYGVAGESDTQYF. CDR3 sequence (DNA): TGTGCCAGCAGTTACGGAGTAGCGGGAGAGTCCGATACGCAGTATTTT.

V usage is TRBV10-1 and J usage is TRBJ2-2; the D gene is possibly TRBD2 (9 bases). The CDR3 consists of 21 residues. CDR1 and CDR2 from the germline V gene are WNHNN and SYGVQD (reference sequence). Trimming cost V 4 bases and J 6 bases, with 33 bases left between them. CDR3 sequence reads: CASSGPDRGRVGSGSSGELFF. DNA for the CDR3: TGCGCCAGCAGTGGGCCAGACAGGGGCAGGGTAGGTAGCGGGAGTTCCGGGGAGCTGTTTTTT.

The V and J genes are TRBV27 and TRBJ2-7; 13 bases are shared with TRBD2. The CDR3 has 15 residues. Germline V gives CDR1 MNHEY, CDR2 SMNVEV (reference sequence). V shed 3 bases and J 4 bases; nucleotides not matched to a gene: 3. As DNA, the CDR3 is TGTGCCAGCAGTTTGGGGACTAGCGGGATTTACGAGCAGTACTTC. This gives the protein CASSLGTSGIYEQYF.

The genes are TRBV4-1 and TRBJ1-6; D is unclear. With 0 bases removed from V and 7 bases from J, the gap between germline ends came to 10 bases. The germline V gene encodes CDR1 MGHRA and CDR2 YSYEKL. This CDR3 comprises 15 residues. The CDR3 DNA reads TGCGCCAGCAGCCAAGATCCTACAGCAAATTCACCCCTCCACTTT. Translated, it gives CASSQDPTANSPLHF.

In this sample, this clone turned up once. The V and J genes are TRBV7-9 and TRBJ2-3; D is undetermined. This CDR3 is 15 amino acids long. Germline V gene sequence: CDR1 SEHNR, CDR2 FQNEAQ (reference sequence). V was cut by 2 bases and J by 3 bases, with 12 bases left in between. The CDR3 DNA reads TGTGCCAGCAGCTTAATGGGAACATCTACAGATACGCAGTATTTT. Amino acid sequence: CASSLMGTSTDTQYF.

The chain joins TRBV30 to TRBJ2-7; D uncertain. V was cut by 5 bases and J by 0 bases, with 8 bases left in between. This CDR3 contains 12 residues. Germline V CDR1 and CDR2: GTSNPN, SVGIG (reference sequence). The CDR3 DNA reads as TGTGCCTGGTCATTTCTCTCCTACGAGCAGTACTTC. Translated: CAWSFLSYEQYF. Complete variable domain (other parts from reference TRBV30 and TRBJ2-7): SQTIHQWPATLVQPVGSPLSLECTVEGTSNPNLYWYRQAAGRGLQLLFYSVGIGQISSEVPQNLSASRPQDRQFILSSKKLLLSDSGFYLCAWSFLSYEQYFGPGTRLTVT.

V gene TRBV7-2 combines with J gene TRBJ2-5, with D maybe TRBD2 (6 bases). The V gene lost 1 base and the J gene lost 5 bases, with 8 bases spanning the gap. Germline CDR1 SGHTA, CDR2 FQGNSA. The CDR3 runs 13 residues. The CDR3 loop reads CASSLGGRETQYF. CDR3 nucleotide sequence: TGTGCCAGCAGCTTAGGGGGGAGGGAGACCCAGTACTTC. Based on the CDR3 plus reference TRBV7-2 and TRBJ2-5, the full variable domain is GAGVSQSPSNKVTEKGKDVELRCDPISGHTALYWYRQSLGQGLEFLIYFQGNSAPDKSGLPSDRFSAERTGGSVSTLTIQRTQQEDSAVYLCASSLGGRETQYFGPGTRLLVL.

The genes are TRBV19 and TRBJ1-1; 9 positions agree with TRBD1. The CDR3 has 14 residues. V trimming: 5 bases; J trimming: 1 base; junction bases outside the gene matches: 2. The V gene's germline CDR1 is LNHDA and CDR2 SQIVND (reference sequence). CDR3 sequence reads: CASSPTGGNTEAFF. The CDR3 nucleotides are TGTGCCAGTAGTCCGACAGGGGGGAACACTGAAGCTTTCTTT.

The V call is TRBV28, the J call TRBJ1-1; TRBD1 agrees at 8 bases. This CDR3 is 15 amino acids long. Per germline, CDR1 MDHEN and CDR2 SYDVKM. Trimming took 6 bases from V and 5 from J; bases not matched to a gene: 11. The CDR3 loop is CASRYQGARKTEAFF. As DNA, the CDR3 is TGTGCCAGCAGGTACCAGGGGGCGCGAAAGACTGAAGCTTTCTTT.

The chain combines TRBV6-5 with TRBJ2-5; D might be TRBD2 (6 bases). The CDR3 is 13 residues long. Trimming stripped 5 bases from V and 1 base from J, with 8 bases between. Germline V gene data show CDR1 as MNHEY and CDR2 as SVGAGI. The CDR3 coding sequence is TGTGCCAGCAGTCGCGGGACCCAAGAGACCCAGTACTTC. Translating gives CASSRGTQETQYF.

The rearrangement links TRBV4-2 to TRBJ2-5; TRBD1 matches 7 bases. In germline, CDR1 is LGHNA, CDR2 YNFKEQ. V shed 4 bases, J shed 2 bases, and the junction held 7 bases outside the gene matches. CDR3 length: 15 residues. DNA for the CDR3: TGTGCCAGCAGCCGATCCAGGGACAGACAAGAGACCCAGTACTTC. Translating it yields CASSRSRDRQETQYF.

The gene calls are TRBV20-1 and TRBJ2-1; D possibly corresponds to TRBD2 (6 bases). The V end lost 3 bases, the J end lost 6 bases, and 18 bases lay between the germline ends. Germline V CDR1 and CDR2: DFQATT, SNEGSKA (reference sequence). CDR3 length equals 15 residues. CDR3 nucleotide sequence: TGCAGTGCTAGTTCTGGGCGGGGTCCGTTCAATGAGCAGTTCTTC. Encoded protein: CSASSGRGPFNEQFF.

V is TRBV11-2 and J is TRBJ2-7; unclear D gene. The CDR3 extends over 14 amino acids. V lost 2 bases and J 2 bases, leaving 10 bases between the germline ends. Germline CDR1 is SGHAT and CDR2 is FQNNGV. CDR3: CASSLSLNAYEQYF. The DNA for the CDR3 is TGTGCCAGCAGCTTATCACTGAATGCCTACGAGCAGTACTTC.

The chain links TRBV18 to TRBJ1-3, with D unclear. This CDR3 comprises 15 residues. V was cut by 6 bases and J by 0 bases, with 12 bases left in between. In germline, CDR1 is KGHSH, CDR2 LQKENI. The CDR3 DNA reads as TGTGCCAGCTCCCCCTCCAGTGGCTCTGGAAACACCATATATTTT. It yields the protein CASSPSSGSGNTIYF.